A selection of T cell receptor beta chains follows, all from one sample in a study of regulatory T cells in long-lasting Graves disease. TCRdb recomputed calls from the multiplex PCR reads with MiXCR, one row per CDR3 protein. The sample shows about 660,000 distinct CDR3 sequences, about 30% of them seen only once. This specimen was peripheral blood mononuclear cells (PBMCs), taken when the disease was refractory, from a patient treated with antithyroid drugs. These receptors came from a female donor with Graves disease. Both conserved end residues are part of each CDR3. Fields, in order: clone size, V gene, J gene, D gene, CDR3 DNA, CDR3 protein. D genes are given only for firm matches. Size tells how often a clone was seen (once, few, many) or the class of an expanded clone, and some rows leave it out.

clone_size: .; v_call: TRBV20-1; j_call: TRBJ2-7; d_call: TRBD2; cdr3_nt: TGCAGTGCTAGAGATCTACTAGCGGGATACGAGCAGTACTTC; cdr3_aa: CSARDLLAGYEQYF
clone_size: few; v_call: TRBV12-3/TRBV12-4; j_call: TRBJ2-7; d_call: .; cdr3_nt: TGTGCCAGCAGTTGGGGGAACGAGCAGTACTTC; cdr3_aa: CASSWGNEQYF
clone_size: few; v_call: TRBV9; j_call: TRBJ2-5; d_call: .; cdr3_nt: TGTGCCAGCAGCGTAGGGGTGGTATCGAAAGAGACCCAGTACTTC; cdr3_aa: CASSVGVVSKETQYF
clone_size: few; v_call: TRBV19; j_call: TRBJ2-5; d_call: .; cdr3_nt: TGTGCCACCTCAAAGGAAGGAGAGACCCAGTACTTC; cdr3_aa: CATSKEGETQYF
clone_size: few; v_call: TRBV28; j_call: TRBJ1-5; d_call: .; cdr3_nt: TGTGCCAGCAGTTTAGGGTTGTGGGGGATGAGCAATCAGCCCCAGCATTTT; cdr3_aa: CASSLGLWGMSNQPQHF
clone_size: many; v_call: TRBV28; j_call: TRBJ1-2; d_call: .; cdr3_nt: TGTGCCAGCAGTTCTAGGAGAGGACCCAACTATGGCTACACCTTC; cdr3_aa: CASSSRRGPNYGYTF
clone_size: .; v_call: TRBV5-1; j_call: TRBJ2-7; d_call: .; cdr3_nt: TGCGCCAGCAGTCGCAGGGGAACCTACGAGCAGTACTTC; cdr3_aa: CASSRRGTYEQYF
clone_size: many; v_call: TRBV5-1; j_call: TRBJ1-1; d_call: .; cdr3_nt: TGTGCCAGCAGCTTGGACAGGAACACTGAAGCTTTCTTT; cdr3_aa: CASSLDRNTEAFF
clone_size: many; v_call: TRBV2; j_call: TRBJ1-2; d_call: TRBD1; cdr3_nt: TGTGCCAGCAGTAGGGACAGGGGGTTGGATGGCTACACCTTC; cdr3_aa: CASSRDRGLDGYTF
clone_size: few; v_call: TRBV7-3; j_call: TRBJ1-1; d_call: TRBD1; cdr3_nt: TGTGCCAGCAGCTCGGGACAGGGGGCTACTGAAGCTTTCTTT; cdr3_aa: CASSSGQGATEAFF
clone_size: many; v_call: TRBV3-1; j_call: TRBJ1-1; d_call: TRBD1; cdr3_nt: TGTGCCAGCAGCCGTAAAACAGGGGGCAACACTGAAGCTTTCTTT; cdr3_aa: CASSRKTGGNTEAFF
clone_size: few; v_call: TRBV12-3/TRBV12-4; j_call: TRBJ2-5; d_call: TRBD1; cdr3_nt: TGTGCCAGCAGTTCGACAGGGATGGAGACCCAGTACTTC; cdr3_aa: CASSSTGMETQYF
clone_size: .; v_call: TRBV20-1; j_call: TRBJ2-7; d_call: TRBD2; cdr3_nt: TGCAGTGCCCTCGTAGCGGGAGCTATTCACGAGCAGTACTTC; cdr3_aa: CSALVAGAIHEQYF
clone_size: .; v_call: TRBV7-3; j_call: TRBJ1-1; d_call: .; cdr3_nt: TGTGCCAGCAGCTTAGTAAGGACAGCCCATGAAGCTTTCTTT; cdr3_aa: CASSLVRTAHEAFF
clone_size: .; v_call: TRBV15; j_call: TRBJ2-7; d_call: .; cdr3_nt: TGTGCCACCAGCAGAGATCTGGCTAGCGAGTACGAGCAGTACTTC; cdr3_aa: CATSRDLASEYEQYF
clone_size: few; v_call: TRBV2; j_call: TRBJ2-3; d_call: .; cdr3_nt: TGTGCCAGCAGTGCCAGGCCCCAAGTAAGCACAGATACGCAGTATTTT; cdr3_aa: CASSARPQVSTDTQYF
clone_size: .; v_call: TRBV28; j_call: TRBJ1-5; d_call: .; cdr3_nt: TGTGCCAGCCGAGGAGTCTCCCAGTCCCGTAGCAATCAGCCCCAGCATTTT; cdr3_aa: CASRGVSQSRSNQPQHF
clone_size: .; v_call: TRBV11-2; j_call: TRBJ2-5; d_call: .; cdr3_nt: TGTGCCAGCAGCTTTAGGAGCTTCGGAGAGACCCAGTACTTC; cdr3_aa: CASSFRSFGETQYF
clone_size: many; v_call: TRBV28; j_call: TRBJ1-1; d_call: .; cdr3_nt: TGTGCCAGCAGCTTGCGGCGGAACACTGAAGCTTTCTTT; cdr3_aa: CASSLRRNTEAFF
clone_size: .; v_call: TRBV10-1; j_call: TRBJ1-1; d_call: .; cdr3_nt: TGCGCCACTAGCCCCACAGGGAGCCCTGAAGCTTTCTTT; cdr3_aa: CATSPTGSPEAFF
clone_size: many; v_call: TRBV20-1; j_call: TRBJ2-5; d_call: TRBD2; cdr3_nt: TGCAGTGCAAGGACTAGCGAAGAGACCCAGTACTTC; cdr3_aa: CSARTSEETQYF
clone_size: many; v_call: TRBV6-2/TRBV6-3; j_call: TRBJ2-7; d_call: .; cdr3_nt: TGTGCCAGCAGTTACCGTCAGACCTACGAGCAGTACTTC; cdr3_aa: CASSYRQTYEQYF
clone_size: few; v_call: TRBV28; j_call: TRBJ1-5; d_call: .; cdr3_nt: TGTGCCAGCAGTGTTACAGGGTTCAATTGGAATCAGCCCCAGCATTTT; cdr3_aa: CASSVTGFNWNQPQHF
clone_size: .; v_call: TRBV2; j_call: TRBJ2-7; d_call: TRBD2; cdr3_nt: TGTGCCAGCAGGACGAGGGTGGCTAGCGGGAGTGGTATCTACGAGCAGTACTTC; cdr3_aa: CASRTRVASGSGIYEQYF
clone_size: .; v_call: TRBV6-1; j_call: TRBJ2-2; d_call: .; cdr3_nt: TGTGCCAACTCCGGGACGCTAAACACCGGGGAGCTGTTTTTT; cdr3_aa: CANSGTLNTGELFF
clone_size: few; v_call: TRBV9; j_call: TRBJ1-1; d_call: .; cdr3_nt: TGTGCCAGCAGCGCCCAAACCGAGGCGAACACTGAAGCTTTCTTT; cdr3_aa: CASSAQTEANTEAFF
clone_size: few; v_call: TRBV20-1; j_call: TRBJ2-5; d_call: .; cdr3_nt: TGCAGTGCTAGGGGCAGGGGAGAGACCCAGTACTTC; cdr3_aa: CSARGRGETQYF
clone_size: .; v_call: TRBV6-2/TRBV6-3; j_call: TRBJ1-6; d_call: .; cdr3_nt: TGTGCCAGCAGTTACTCCGCGTTTGGTTCGCCCCTCCACTTT; cdr3_aa: CASSYSAFGSPLHF
clone_size: few; v_call: TRBV7-2; j_call: TRBJ1-5; d_call: .; cdr3_nt: TGTGCCAGCAGCTTAGAAGGGGTTCGAGGCAATCAGCCCCAGCATTTT; cdr3_aa: CASSLEGVRGNQPQHF
clone_size: .; v_call: TRBV11-1; j_call: TRBJ1-1; d_call: TRBD1; cdr3_nt: TGTGCCAGCAGCCCTCGACAGGGTTGGGTGAACACTGAAGCTTTCTTT; cdr3_aa: CASSPRQGWVNTEAFF
clone_size: .; v_call: TRBV19; j_call: TRBJ1-5; d_call: TRBD1; cdr3_nt: TGTGCCAGTAGTATAGGGGACAGGGCTGGTCAGCCCCAGCATTTT; cdr3_aa: CASSIGDRAGQPQHF
clone_size: .; v_call: TRBV6-1; j_call: TRBJ2-2; d_call: .; cdr3_nt: TGTGCCAGCAGTGAGGTCGGCGGTAACACCGGGGAGCTGTTTTTT; cdr3_aa: CASSEVGGNTGELFF
clone_size: .; v_call: TRBV10-2; j_call: TRBJ1-1; d_call: TRBD1; cdr3_nt: TGCGCCAGCTCACTCACTCTCAGGGGGGAAGCTTTCTTT; cdr3_aa: CASSLTLRGEAFF
clone_size: .; v_call: TRBV6-1; j_call: TRBJ2-2; d_call: .; cdr3_nt: TGTGCCAGCAGGACGCGGCTAAGGGACACCGGGGAGCTGTTTTTT; cdr3_aa: CASRTRLRDTGELFF
clone_size: few; v_call: TRBV6-1; j_call: TRBJ1-4; d_call: .; cdr3_nt: TGTGCCAGCAGCTCGATTGGGGGGTCTAATGAAAAACTGTTTTTT; cdr3_aa: CASSSIGGSNEKLFF
clone_size: .; v_call: TRBV25-1; j_call: TRBJ1-5; d_call: .; cdr3_nt: TGTGCCAGCAGAGGTATAGCAAATCAGCCCCAGCATTTT; cdr3_aa: CASRGIANQPQHF
clone_size: .; v_call: TRBV27; j_call: TRBJ1-6; d_call: .; cdr3_nt: TGTGCCAGCAATAACCGGGACGGACTTAATTCACCCCTCCACTTT; cdr3_aa: CASNNRDGLNSPLHF
clone_size: .; v_call: TRBV11-2; j_call: TRBJ2-2; d_call: .; cdr3_nt: TGTGCCAGCAGCTTAGGCCACAAGACCGGGGAGCTGTTTTTT; cdr3_aa: CASSLGHKTGELFF
clone_size: .; v_call: TRBV19; j_call: TRBJ2-6; d_call: .; cdr3_nt: TGTGCCAGCAAACAAAACAGGGCTGGGGCCAACGTCCTGACTTTC; cdr3_aa: CASKQNRAGANVLTF
clone_size: few; v_call: TRBV7-2; j_call: TRBJ1-5; d_call: .; cdr3_nt: TGTGCCAGCAGCTTGCCACCTTCAGGCAATCAGCCCCAGCATTTT; cdr3_aa: CASSLPPSGNQPQHF
clone_size: .; v_call: TRBV20-1; j_call: TRBJ1-1; d_call: .; cdr3_nt: TGCAGTGCTAGAGATCTCGGGGTGGTGAGCACTGAAGCTTTCTTT; cdr3_aa: CSARDLGVVSTEAFF